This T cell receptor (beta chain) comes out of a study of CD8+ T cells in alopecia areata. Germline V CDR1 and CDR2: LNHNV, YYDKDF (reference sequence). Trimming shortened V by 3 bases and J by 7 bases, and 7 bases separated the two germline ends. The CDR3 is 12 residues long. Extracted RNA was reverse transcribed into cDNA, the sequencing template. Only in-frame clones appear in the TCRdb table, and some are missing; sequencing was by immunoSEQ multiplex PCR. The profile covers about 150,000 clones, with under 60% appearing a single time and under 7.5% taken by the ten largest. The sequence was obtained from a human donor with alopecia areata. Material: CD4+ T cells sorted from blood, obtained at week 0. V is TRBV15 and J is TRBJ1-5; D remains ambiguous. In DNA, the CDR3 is TGTGCCACCAGCAGCGACATACAGCCCCAGCATTTT. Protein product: CATSSDIQPQHF.